This T cell receptor (beta chain) was recorded in a study of T cell repertoires in cytomegalovirus infection (dated by TCRdb to between 2018 and 2021). A note on the overall study: Recently identified HLA-C-restricted CMV epitopes, whose presentation resists viral immunomodulation, were targeted by peptide stimulations together with well-studied HLA-B-restricted epitopes. The HLA type of each donor mattered for the analysis, because public TCR beta signatures pointed to carriage of CMV infection along with the matching HLA type. The research as a whole found: In the ex vivo response, HLA-C-restricted CMV-specific TCR beta clonotypes were dominant, and in two of eight donors the single most frequent clonotype came from this HLA-C-restricted group. Cumulative frequency of public TCR beta family members discriminated carriers of CMV infection plus the relevant HLA type in this cohort and an independent approximately 340-donor cohort.

On this clonotype: No antigen is known for it. Base qualities are not at hand, and no much larger clone is one base apart.

Compared with germline, V lacks 5 bases and J lacks 4 bases; bases without a gene match: 9. The germline V gene specifies MNHEY as CDR1 and SVGAGI as CDR2. Taken from cysteine to phenylalanine, the CDR3 has 15 residues. CDR3 DNA is the only sequence kept; it has 45 bases, read in frame from the first base. Per the publication, the treatment or condition label means: in vitro stimulation with specific CMV peptide epitopes to enrich CMV-specific T cells. Sequencer: Illumina HiSeq 1500. TCRdb ran its own pipeline on the public reads, namely fastp trimming at Q25 and MiXCR clone calling, and kept in-frame beta chains. CDR3 protein sequences are deduplicated, and each keeps its most common genes and DNA. In all, the sample holds 550,000 to 850,000 distinct CDR3 sequences, and roughly 30% of those were seen once. The ten largest make up around a sixth of the sample.

This chain is built from TRBV6-5 and TRBJ1-1; 8 bases in the junction line up with TRBD1. The clonotype originates from a human donor in good health (CMV status not recorded). Some clones in this sample may be carry-over from other donors' samples. The starting material was cultured PBMCs, obtained from culture after CMV antigen stimulation. The DNA reads TGTGCCAGCAGTCCGTGGACAGGGAGGTTCACTGAAGCTTTCTTT. The resulting protein is CASSPWTGRFTEAFF.